The following is a T cell receptor beta chain sequence with its context. The sample belongs to a study of preoperative IRX-2 immunotherapy in early breast cancer. The assay was immunoSEQ multiplex PCR, and TCRdb's table has in-frame clones only and misses some. The data show just over 25,000 clones, more than 80% seen once. As for treatment: preoperative locoregional IRX-2 cytokine immunotherapy. Preoperative locoregional IRX-2 cytokine immunotherapy was tested in the phase Ib source study. V shed 2 bases, J shed 6 bases, and the junction held 7 bases outside the gene matches. The CDR3 totals 16 residues. The germline V gene has CDR1 KGHSH and CDR2 LQKENI.

The TCR sequence derives from a human donor with breast cancer. Sequencing was performed on lymph node tissue, taken after IRX-2 immunotherapy. The V gene is TRBV18, the J gene TRBJ1-5; 10 bases agree with TRBD1. The CDR3 spells CASSPRDRGSGQPQHF. CDR3 bases: TGTGCCAGCTCACCAAGGGACAGGGGATCCGGTCAGCCCCAGCATTTT.